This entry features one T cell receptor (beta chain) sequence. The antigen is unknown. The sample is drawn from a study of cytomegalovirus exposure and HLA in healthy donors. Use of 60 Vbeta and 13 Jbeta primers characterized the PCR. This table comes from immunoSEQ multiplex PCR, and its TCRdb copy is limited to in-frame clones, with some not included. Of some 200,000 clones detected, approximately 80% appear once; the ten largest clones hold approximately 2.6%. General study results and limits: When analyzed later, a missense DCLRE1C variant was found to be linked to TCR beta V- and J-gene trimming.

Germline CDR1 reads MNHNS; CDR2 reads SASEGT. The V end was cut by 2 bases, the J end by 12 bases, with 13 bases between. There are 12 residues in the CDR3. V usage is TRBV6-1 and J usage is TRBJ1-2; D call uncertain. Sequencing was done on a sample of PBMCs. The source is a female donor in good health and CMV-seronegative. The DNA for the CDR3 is TGTGCCAGCAGTGAATTCGAGCAATATAACACCTTC. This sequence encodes CASSEFEQYNTF.